One and the same sample provided the 16 T cell receptor beta chains below, sequenced in a study of response to subunit inactivated influenza vaccine. TCRdb reanalysed the RT-PCR reads using MiXCR and keeps one entry per CDR3 protein. This table has around 530,000 distinct CDR3 sequences, about 15% appearing once. This material consisted of CD4+ T cells sorted from PBMCs, taken roughly 24 months after vaccination. The origin of the receptors is a man between 50 and 69 years old who received an inactivated influenza vaccine.

The genes are TRBV5-4 and TRBJ2-7; the D call may be TRBD1 or TRBD2 (6 bases each). Trimming removed 4 bases at V and 0 bases at J, with 14 bases between. The CDR3 sequence is 15 residues long. CDR1 is SGHNT and CDR2 is YYREEE in the germline V gene (reference sequence). CDR3 residues: CASSPGGGSSYEQYF. CDR3 DNA sequence: TGTGCCAGCAGCCCTGGAGGGGGGAGCTCCTACGAGCAGTACTTC.

There are a few counts of this clonotype. The rearrangement joins TRBV29-1 to TRBJ2-3; 10 positions match TRBD1. Germline V gene data show CDR1 as SQVTM and CDR2 as ANQGSEA. The CDR3 sequence is 14 residues long. With V trimmed by 4 bases and J by 4 bases, 5 bases remained unmatched. The CDR3 DNA reads as TGCAGCGTTGGAGGACAGGGGGGTCCAGATACGCAGTATTTT. Protein: CSVGGQGGPDTQYF.

The chain joins TRBV15 to TRBJ1-2; D is uncertain. The CDR3 contains 15 residues. CDR1 and CDR2 (germline): LNHNV, YYDKDF (reference sequence). V was pared by 3 bases and J by 8 bases, with 19 bases between. The CDR3 bases are TGTGCCACCAGCAGCGACCTCATTACCCCTGGGGGCTACACCTTC. This gives the protein CATSSDLITPGGYTF.

This clonotype was counted many times. The CDR3 region has the DNA TGTGCCTGGAGTGGTCAGCTCCAAGAGACCCAGTACTTC. Its protein product is CAWSGQLQETQYF. This rearrangement joins TRBV30 to TRBJ2-5; D is ambiguous. The V gene's germline CDR1 is GTSNPN and CDR2 SVGIG (reference sequence). The V and J ends lost 1 base and 1 base respectively, with 7 bases between them. The CDR3 covers 13 residues.

This clonotype was seen more than once but under ten times. V gene TRBV9 combines with J gene TRBJ2-4; 9 bases fit TRBD1. The V and J ends lost 1 base and 11 bases, in that order; junction bases with no gene match: 7. This CDR3 has 14 amino acids. Per germline, CDR1 SGDLS and CDR2 YYNGEE. CDR3 coding DNA: TGTGCCAGCAGCGTACCCTCGACAGGGGGAGTTCAGTACTTC. Its protein is CASSVPSTGGVQYF.

The CDR3 DNA reads TGTGCCAGCAGCAGCGGGGGGCCGAACACCGGGGAGCTGTTTTTT. This codes for CASSSGGPNTGELFF. The rearrangement joins TRBV5-4 to TRBJ2-2; 9 nucleotides match TRBD2. This CDR3 comprises 15 residues. V shed 4 bases and J 0 bases; nucleotides not matched to a gene: 1. Germline V gives CDR1 SGHNT, CDR2 YYREEE (reference sequence). Supplemented by reference TRBV5-4 and TRBJ2-2, the full variable domain reads ETGVTQSPTHLIKTRGQQVTLRCSSQSGHNTVSWYQQALGQGPQFIFQYYREEENGRGNFPPRFSGLQFPNYSSELNVNALELDDSALYLCASSSGGPNTGELFFGEGSRLTVL.

This clonotype was observed a handful of times. The genes are TRBV29-1 and TRBJ1-1; D perhaps matches TRBD1 (6 bases). V was shortened by 6 bases and J by 2 bases, with 16 bases between the two germline ends. Germline-derived CDR1 and CDR2 are SQVTM and ANQGSEA. The CDR3 length is 14 residues. The CDR3 nucleotides are TGCAGCGTCGGACGGGACACGGCTAACACTGAAGCTTTCTTT. Translation gives CSVGRDTANTEAFF.

This chain connects TRBV29-1 to TRBJ2-7, with 14 bases that match TRBD2. Looked up from germline, CDR1 is SQVTM and CDR2 is ANQGSEA. V trimming: 5 bases; J trimming: 4 bases; junction bases outside the gene matches: 7. CDR3 length: 15 amino acids. The DNA of the CDR3 is TGCAGCGTTACGGGACTAGCGGGAGTAAGGTACGAGCAGTACTTC. This gives the protein CSVTGLAGVRYEQYF.

This clonotype was detected only a few times. This sequence joins TRBV5-1 and TRBJ2-7, with a weak D call TRBD2 (5 bases). CDR3 length: 15 amino acids. Per germline, CDR1 SGHRS and CDR2 YFSETQ. Trimming removed 1 base at V and 2 bases at J, with 13 bases between. CDR3 amino acids: CASSLTPTGTYEQYF. DNA of the CDR3: TGCGCCAGCAGCTTGACCCCCACGGGGACCTACGAGCAGTACTTC. The variable domain in full, with the rest retrieved from reference TRBV5-1 and TRBJ2-7, is KAGVTQTPRYLIKTRGQQVTLSCSPISGHRSVSWYQQTPGQGLQFLFEYFSETQRNKGNFPGRFSGRQFSNSRSEMNVSTLELGDSALYLCASSLTPTGTYEQYFGPGTRLTVT.

This clonotype has a handful of counts. This chain connects TRBV18 to TRBJ2-1; 14 bases are a match to TRBD2. Unmatched junction bases numbered 6, after V lost 2 bases and J lost 9 bases. The CDR3 spans 16 residues. Germline loops: CDR1 KGHSH, CDR2 LQKENI. CDR3 sequence (DNA): TGTGCCAGCTCACCAAATGTTGGGACTAGCGGGGGTGAGCAGTTCTTC. Encoded protein: CASSPNVGTSGGEQFF. Together with reference TRBV18 and TRBJ2-1, the CDR3 gives the full variable domain: NAGVMQNPRHLVRRRGQEARLRCSPMKGHSHVYWYRQLPEEGLKFMVYLQKENIIDESGMPKERFSAEFPKEGPSILRIQQVVRGDSAAYFCASSPNVGTSGGEQFFGPGTRLTVL.

The V gene is TRBV3-1, the J gene TRBJ2-1, with D unresolved. The germline CDR1 and CDR2 sequences are LGHDT and YNNKEL (reference sequence). CDR3 length: 12 residues. V lost 2 bases and J 8 bases, leaving 7 bases between the germline ends. CDR3 sequence (DNA): TGTGCCAGCAGCCAATGGCCGGATGAGCAGTTCTTC. Residues: CASSQWPDEQFF.

This chain links TRBV10-3 with TRBJ1-2, with a tentative D call TRBD1 (5 bases). Trimming took off 8 bases at V and 8 bases at J, with 6 bases between the two ends. Germline V gene data show CDR1 as ENHRY and CDR2 as SYGVKD. The CDR3 is 9 residues long. This CDR3 reads CAIRGGYTF. In DNA, the CDR3 is TGTGCCATCCGGGGCGGCTACACCTTC.

The V call is TRBV3-1, the J call TRBJ2-3; 9 bases line up with TRBD2. The length of the CDR3 is 15 residues. J was trimmed by 4 bases and V by 5 bases; bases with no gene match: 7. Germline V gives CDR1 LGHDT, CDR2 YNNKEL (reference sequence). The DNA for the CDR3 is TGTGCCAGCAGCAAGCAGGGCGGGAGGGCAGATACGCAGTATTTT. It specifies CASSKQGGRADTQYF.

This CDR3 reads CASSLETRTDTQYF. The CDR3 nucleotides are TGTGCCAGCAGCCTCGAAACACGCACAGATACGCAGTATTTT. The V and J genes are TRBV27 and TRBJ2-3; D is unclear. The CDR3 consists of 14 residues. The V gene lost 6 bases and the J gene lost 1 base, with 11 bases spanning the gap. Germline V gene sequence: CDR1 MNHEY, CDR2 SMNVEV (reference sequence).

This clonotype was counted a few times. This chain links TRBV29-1 with TRBJ2-1; no reliable D call. The V and J ends lost 3 bases and 0 bases respectively, with 9 bases between them. Germline CDR1 and CDR2: SQVTM and ANQGSEA. The CDR3 has 14 amino acids. DNA for the CDR3: TGCAGCGTTGATGTCTCCGGCTCCTACAATGAGCAGTTCTTC. Encoded protein: CSVDVSGSYNEQFF.

This chain connects TRBV20-1 to TRBJ1-1, with unresolved D. Germline-derived CDR1 and CDR2 are DFQATT and SNEGSKA (reference sequence). The CDR3 is 13 amino acids. Trimming cost V 5 bases and J 6 bases, with 16 bases left between them. This CDR3 is CSAVQPQIAEAFF. The DNA of the CDR3 is TGCAGTGCTGTACAGCCTCAGATAGCTGAAGCTTTCTTT.